This TCR beta chain was observed in a study of T cell responses to AZD1222 COVID-19 vaccine. Germline CDR1 and CDR2: SNHLY and FYNNEI. With 6 bases clipped from V and 8 bases from J, the junction kept 9 bases outside the gene matches. This CDR3 region has 14 residues. Libraries were prepared by immunoSEQ multiplex PCR; TCRdb keeps only in-frame clonotypes and omits some of them. The top ten hold approximately 3% of the sample, which has 150,000 to 200,000 clones, just over 90% seen once. The sample here was peripheral blood, taken on day 0 of AZD1222 vaccination. The receptor's source is an adult in good health. J is TRBJ1-2 and V is TRBV2; 10 positions match TRBD1. The CDR3 is CASRVRQGAGGYTF. The CDR3 DNA follows: TGTGCCAGCAGAGTTAGACAGGGGGCCGGCGGCTACACCTTC.